This T cell receptor (beta chain) was obtained from a study of blood T cell repertoires in COVID-19. About the study: Some COVID-19 samples were acute and others convalescent; all came from the United States, Italy and Spain. The analysed material was cDNA or gDNA that came from T cells, B-cell-depleted T cells, or PBMCs.

The V gene end was trimmed by 1 base and the J gene end by 6 bases; junction bases not matched to a gene: 7. Germline V gene lookup returns CDR1 SGHVS and CDR2 FNYEAQ. This CDR3 is built from 17 residues. As handled by the study authors: Amplification from reference gene primers served as the basis for estimated nucleated cell counts. The assay was immunoSEQ multiplex PCR, and TCRdb's table has in-frame clones only and misses some. The V and J calls and clone size come from that table; D and trimming were worked out from the DNA. The sample carries approximately 130,000 clones, 75% to 85% recorded once.

V gene TRBV7-6 combines with J gene TRBJ2-1; 12 bases are a match to TRBD2. Sequenced sample: peripheral blood. The sequence came from a human donor in a cohort sampled during active COVID-19. This CDR3 is CASSLVGGLAGPNEQFF. The CDR3 region has the DNA TGTGCCAGCAGCTTAGTAGGCGGACTAGCGGGGCCCAATGAGCAGTTCTTC. Variable domain in full (rest from reference TRBV7-6 and TRBJ2-1): GAGVSQSPRYKVTKRGQDVALRCDPISGHVSLYWYRQALGQGPEFLTYFNYEAQQDKSGLPNDRFSAERPEGSISTLTIQRTEQRDSAMYRCASSLVGGLAGPNEQFFGPGTRLTVL.